This T cell receptor (beta chain) stems from a study of shared clonotypes between healthy human individuals. Whole-study findings and limits: Among donors, clonotype sharing was expected to be affected by sequencing depth.

This clone was detected a few times. The antigen is undetermined. CDR1 and CDR2 (germline): MDHEN, SYDVKM. With 3 bases removed from V and 0 bases from J, the gap between germline ends came to 3 bases. The CDR3 runs to 14 residues. It was at deep level that the assay was run. Genomic DNA of every subset was divided equally among multiple immunoSEQ plates. Sequencing used immunoSEQ multiplex PCR; TCRdb keeps in-frame clones, though not all of them. Seen here are 600,000 to 750,000 clones, 60% to 80% observed once, and the top ten hold about 2%. Sequenced: memory CD4+ T cells sorted from blood. As for subset: CD45RA-negative fraction. This chain links TRBV28 with TRBJ2-6; D gene unclear. This clonotype was obtained from a woman aged 25 to 39 in good health. CDR3 in amino acids: CASSLSSGANVLTF. DNA of the CDR3: TGTGCCAGCAGTTTGAGCTCTGGGGCCAACGTCCTGACTTTC. Full variable domain (remainder filled in from reference TRBV28 and TRBJ2-6): DVKVTQSSRYLVKRTGEKVFLECVQDMDHENMFWYRQDPGLGLRLIYFSYDVKMKEKGDIPEGYSVSREKKERFSLILESASTNQTSMYLCASSLSSGANVLTFGAGSRLTVL.